The 10 T cell receptor beta chains below were found in one sample sequenced in a study of T cells in Graves' hyperthyroidism and ophthalmopathy. RNA transcripts served as the template for amplifying TCR beta CDR3 regions. First-round RT-PCR of the TCR CDR3 relied on the HTBI primer set. A single record per CDR3 protein comes from TCRdb applying MiXCR to the multiplex PCR reads. The data contain 350,000 or so distinct CDR3 sequences, around 18% of them singletons. Sequencing was performed on blood. The origin of the receptors is a middle-aged woman with Graves' ophthalmopathy.

This clonotype showed up many times. This may be a read error, as it is one base from a much larger clone. V and J are TRBV27 and TRBJ1-3; D gene ambiguous. The CDR3 is 13 amino acids. Germline CDR1 is MNHEY and CDR2 is SMNVEV (reference sequence). V was shortened by 4 bases and J by 0 bases, with 4 bases between the two germline ends. CDR3 sequence (DNA): TGTGCCAGCAGTTCGGACTCTGGAAACACCATATATTTT. Translated: CASSSDSGNTIYF.

At least ten counts were recorded for this clonotype. The V and J genes are TRBV2 and TRBJ2-7, with 7 bases matching TRBD1. V lost 6 bases to trimming and J lost 0 bases; unmatched junction nucleotides: 14. The CDR3 length is 17 residues. Germline V lookup: CDR1 SNHLY, CDR2 FYNNEI. The CDR3 DNA is TGTGCCAGCAGCGACACCCGGGACAGAAAAATCTCCTACGAGCAGTACTTC. It specifies CASSDTRDRKISYEQYF.

This chain joins TRBV19 and TRBJ1-5; 7 nucleotides line up with TRBD1. The CDR3 has 17 residues. The V gene's germline CDR1 is LNHDA and CDR2 SQIVND (reference sequence). V shed 5 bases and J 2 bases; nucleotides not matched to a gene: 12. This CDR3 is CASSPWTGGRGNQPQHF. CDR3 nucleotides: TGTGCCAGTAGTCCGTGGACAGGTGGGAGGGGCAATCAGCCCCAGCATTTT.

The genes are TRBV6-1 and TRBJ2-2; the match to TRBD1 covers 9 bases. V lost 7 bases and J lost 3; bases outside the gene matches: 12. The V gene's germline CDR1 is MNHNS and CDR2 SASEGT. The CDR3 runs to 17 residues. The CDR3 region is CASTYRQGVGDTGELFF. The DNA of the CDR3 is TGTGCCAGCACCTACAGACAGGGGGTAGGGGACACCGGGGAGCTGTTTTTT.

At least ten counts were recorded for this clonotype. CDR3 nucleotide sequence: TGTGCCAGTACCACCCGGGCTCGTGACACTGAAGCTTTCTTT. It yields the protein CASTTRARDTEAFF. The chain has TRBV19 and TRBJ1-1; D is ambiguous. The germline gives CDR1 LNHDA, CDR2 SQIVND (reference sequence). CDR3 length equals 14 residues. The V and J ends lost 7 bases and 3 bases respectively, with 15 bases between them.

In this sample, this clonotype turned up many times. The rearrangement uses TRBV28 and TRBJ2-7; TRBD1 is a possible D gene (5 bases). CDR1 and CDR2 from the germline V gene are MDHEN and SYDVKM. The CDR3 loop spans 14 amino acids. The V and J ends lost 6 bases and 3 bases respectively, with 15 bases between them. CDR3 in amino acids: CASSTTGWGYEQYF. The CDR3 DNA reads as TGTGCCAGCAGCACCACAGGCTGGGGCTACGAGCAGTACTTC.

This clonotype has at least ten counts. The chain uses TRBV7-2 and TRBJ1-2; D is perhaps TRBD1 (5 bases). Trimming cost V 2 bases and J 7 bases, with 23 bases left between them. The CDR3 spans 17 residues. Germline V gene data show CDR1 as SGHTA and CDR2 as FQGNSA. Here the CDR3 reads CASSLLFAGPLPFGYTF. In nucleotides, the CDR3 is TGTGCCAGCAGCTTACTTTTTGCAGGGCCTTTGCCGTTTGGCTACACCTTC.

This clonotype occurred many times. The chain joins TRBV6-2 or TRBV6-3 to TRBJ2-5, with D perhaps matching TRBD1 (6 bases). The CDR3 runs 16 residues. Germline V gene lookup returns CDR1 MNHEY and CDR2 SVGEGT. The V end was cut by 0 bases, the J end by 1 base, with 12 bases between. CDR3 residues: CASSYSGAGPQETQYF. The CDR3 region has the DNA TGTGCCAGCAGTTACTCGGGGGCCGGACCCCAAGAGACCCAGTACTTC.

This clonotype was seen many times. As DNA, the CDR3 is TGTGCCAGCAGCTTAGTTTCCGAGCAGTACTTC. Its protein is CASSLVSEQYF. This chain connects TRBV7-2 to TRBJ2-7; D unresolved. The germline V and J ends were trimmed by 1 base and 6 bases, with 4 bases remaining between them. The V gene's germline CDR1 is SGHTA and CDR2 FQGNSA. The CDR3 is 11 residues long.

This clonotype came up many times. V is TRBV15 and J is TRBJ1-1; D is uncertain. Trimming removed 6 bases from V and 4 bases from J, with 12 bases in between. CDR1 is LNHNV and CDR2 is YYDKDF in the germline V gene (reference sequence). CDR3 length: 13 amino acids. CDR3 residues: CATRGFSGTEAFF. In nucleotides, the CDR3 is TGTGCCACCAGAGGTTTCTCCGGCACTGAAGCTTTCTTT.